A single sample is the source of the 6 T cell receptor beta chains below, sequenced in a study of T cell responses to AZD1222 COVID-19 vaccine. Repertoires were generated with immunoSEQ multiplex PCR, while TCRdb's copy carries only in-frame clones and drops some. Of 150,000 or so clones listed, 80% to 95% are singletons. Sequenced material: peripheral blood, taken 28 days after the second AZD1222 dose. These receptors came from an adult who received the AZD1222 COVID-19 vaccine.

This chain joins TRBV28 and TRBJ1-4; D ambiguous. This CDR3 spans 14 amino acids. V was clipped by 3 bases and J by 5 bases, with 10 bases between them. From germline, CDR1 is MDHEN and CDR2 SYDVKM. The CDR3 nucleotides read TGTGCCAGCAGTTTCCGTCACCAAAATGAAAAACTGTTTTTT. Translating it yields CASSFRHQNEKLFF.

V is TRBV12-5 and J is TRBJ1-1; D not certain. Trimming removed 1 base from V and 6 bases from J, with 9 bases in between. This CDR3 has 13 amino acids. In germline, CDR1 is LGHNT, CDR2 FRNRAP. CDR3 amino acids: CASGLATGAEAFF. CDR3 sequence (DNA): TGTGCTAGTGGTTTGGCCACGGGAGCTGAAGCTTTCTTT.

CDR3 protein: CASSLLAGEQYF. CDR3 DNA sequence: TGTGCCAGCAGCTTGTTAGCGGGCGAGCAGTACTTC. The chain joins TRBV5-4 to TRBJ2-7, with TRBD2 identical over 7 bases. V lost 1 base, J lost 6 bases, and 1 base stayed unmatched. CDR1 and CDR2 from the germline V gene are SGHNT and YYREEE (reference sequence). CDR3 length: 12 amino acids.

This clone was counted once. This sequence joins TRBV19 and TRBJ1-5; D possibly corresponds to TRBD1 (5 bases). Trimming removed 6 bases from V and 0 bases from J, with 18 bases in between. CDR1 and CDR2 from the germline V gene are LNHDA and SQIVND (reference sequence). The length of the CDR3 is 17 residues. CDR3 bases: TGTGCCAGTAGGAGCACCCTCGGGGGTTATAGCAATCAGCCCCAGCATTTT. Protein: CASRSTLGGYSNQPQHF.

V usage is TRBV5-1 and J usage is TRBJ1-1; TRBD1 might be the D (5 bases). Between the trimmed V and J ends, which lost 3 bases and 5 bases, there was a span of 17 bases. Germline assignment: CDR1 SGHRS and CDR2 YFSETQ. CDR3 length: 15 amino acids. The DNA of the CDR3 is TGCGCCAGCAGCTCTAATCGGGGAGGGGAAACTGAAGCTTTCTTT. Translating it yields CASSSNRGGETEAFF.

The chain joins TRBV4-1 to TRBJ2-7, with 8 positions matching TRBD2. The CDR3 sequence is 15 residues long. J lost 7 bases, V lost 4 bases, and 12 bases had no gene match. Germline V lookup: CDR1 MGHRA, CDR2 YSYEKL. The CDR3 is CASSLPGGRSQEQYF. The CDR3, as DNA: TGCGCCAGCAGCCTACCTGGCGGGAGGTCTCAGGAGCAGTACTTC.